Sequencing of this T cell receptor beta chain was carried out in a study of blood T cell repertoires in COVID-19. As for the study in general: Acute and convalescent COVID-19 samples came from the United States, Italy and Spain. PBMCs, B-cell-depleted T cells, or T cells provided the cDNA or gDNA that made up the material.

Residents of approximately 25 US areas, aged about 18 to 95 years, made up the participants. As processed by the authors: The assay estimated nucleated cells by amplifying reference gene primers. The repertoire was sequenced with immunoSEQ multiplex PCR; TCRdb's copy has only in-frame clones and lacks some. V, J and clone size are those of that table, while D and trimming were read from the DNA. The data contain a few hundred thousand clones, about 86% of them singletons. CDR3 size: 13 residues. V dropped 5 bases and J dropped 6 bases, with 12 bases sitting between them. Germline V gene data show CDR1 as KGHDR and CDR2 as SFDVKD.

The chain is built from TRBV24-1 and TRBJ1-1; tentative D call: TRBD1 (6 bases). The clonotype comes from a man aged 30 to 39 with acute COVID-19. Sequenced sample: PBMCs or T cells enriched from blood (not recorded which). The CDR3 nucleotides read TGTGCCACCAGTGTCCCAGGGGCGGCTGAAGCTTTCTTT. This gives the protein CATSVPGAAEAFF.